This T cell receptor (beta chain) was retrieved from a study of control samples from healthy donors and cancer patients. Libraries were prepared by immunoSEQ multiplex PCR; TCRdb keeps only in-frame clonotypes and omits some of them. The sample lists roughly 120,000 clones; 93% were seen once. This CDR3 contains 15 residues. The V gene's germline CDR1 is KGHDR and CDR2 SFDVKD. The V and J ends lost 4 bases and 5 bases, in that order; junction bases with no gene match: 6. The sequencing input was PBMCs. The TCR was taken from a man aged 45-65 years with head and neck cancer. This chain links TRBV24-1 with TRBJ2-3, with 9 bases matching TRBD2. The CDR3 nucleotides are TGTGCCACCAGTGACGGACTAGCGACGGTAGATACGCAGTATTTT. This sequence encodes CATSDGLATVDTQYF.